The 8 T cell receptor beta chains reported below all come from one sample, sequenced in a study of blood T cell repertoires in COVID-19. Generated by immunoSEQ multiplex PCR, the TCRdb table keeps only in-frame clones and is missing some. This sample has 250,000 or so clones, with around 86% found just once. Sequencing was carried out using PBMCs or T cells enriched from blood (not recorded which). The receptors shown here come from a woman between 50 and 59 years old who had recovered from COVID-19.

The chain has TRBV25-1 and TRBJ2-7; TRBD1 matches 7 bases. The CDR3 runs 15 residues. Germline CDR1 and CDR2: MGHDK and SYGVNS. V lost 5 bases to trimming and J lost 4 bases; unmatched junction nucleotides: 11. CDR3 in amino acids: CASSRAGTASYEQYF. In DNA form, the CDR3 reads TGTGCCAGCAGTAGAGCCGGGACAGCGTCTTACGAGCAGTACTTC.

The chain is built from TRBV28 and TRBJ1-5, with no clear D. The CDR3 spans 16 residues. CDR1 and CDR2 from the germline V gene are MDHEN and SYDVKM. The ends were cut back, 7 bases at V and 0 bases at J, with 16 bases in the middle. The CDR3 here is CASNIFEGYSNQPQHF. DNA of the CDR3: TGTGCCAGCAATATTTTTGAGGGATATAGCAATCAGCCCCAGCATTTT.

This clone was seen only once. This chain connects TRBV5-4 to TRBJ1-2; D possibly corresponds to TRBD1 (6 bases). Germline loops: CDR1 SGHNT, CDR2 YYREEE (reference sequence). The CDR3 is 17 amino acids. V was shortened by 0 bases and J by 5 bases, with 20 bases between the two germline ends. The CDR3: CASSLVSPFGGPYGYTF. CDR3 nucleotides: TGTGCCAGCAGCTTGGTATCCCCTTTTGGGGGCCCTTATGGCTACACCTTC.

The V and J genes are TRBV9 and TRBJ1-5; TRBD1 matches at 7 bases. The trim removed 3 bases at V and 3 bases at J, leaving 3 bases unmatched. Germline V gene data show CDR1 as SGDLS and CDR2 as YYNGEE. CDR3 length: 14 amino acids. The CDR3 region is CASSGTGHNQPQHF. DNA for the CDR3: TGTGCCAGCAGCGGGACAGGCCACAATCAGCCCCAGCATTTT.

This clone was seen only once. The chain recombines TRBV9 with TRBJ2-1, with 7 bases that match TRBD2. With 2 bases clipped from V and 6 bases from J, the junction kept 2 bases outside the gene matches. Germline V gene sequence: CDR1 SGDLS, CDR2 YYNGEE. The CDR3 runs 13 residues. The CDR3 DNA reads as TGTGCCAGCAGCGTGGCTAGCGGCAATGAGCAGTTCTTC. Translation gives CASSVASGNEQFF.

The count of this clone is one. The chain is built from TRBV9 and TRBJ2-3; D is uncertain. The CDR3 runs to 14 residues. Trimming shortened V by 0 bases and J by 0 bases, and 5 bases separated the two germline ends. CDR1 SGDLS and CDR2 YYNGEE come from the germline V gene. Written as DNA, the CDR3 is TGTGCCAGCAGCGTAGATCTGAGCACAGATACGCAGTATTTT. It translates to CASSVDLSTDTQYF.

This clone has a single count. V and J are TRBV9 and TRBJ1-2, with 10 positions matching TRBD1. This CDR3 has 15 residues. J gave up 5 bases and V 4 bases, and 8 bases lay outside the gene matches. The germline V gene has CDR1 SGDLS and CDR2 YYNGEE. The CDR3 region has the DNA TGTGCCAGCAGCTTCCGGGACAGGGGAAGTTATGGCTACACCTTC. Translating it yields CASSFRDRGSYGYTF.

CDR3: CASSPSDYPQDTQYF. The CDR3 DNA follows: TGTGCCAGCAGCCCATCGGACTACCCACAAGATACGCAGTATTTT. V usage is TRBV14 and J usage is TRBJ2-3, with D perhaps TRBD2 (6 bases). This CDR3 region has 15 residues. The V end was cut by 4 bases, the J end by 5 bases, with 16 bases between. Germline V gives CDR1 SGHDN, CDR2 FVKESK.